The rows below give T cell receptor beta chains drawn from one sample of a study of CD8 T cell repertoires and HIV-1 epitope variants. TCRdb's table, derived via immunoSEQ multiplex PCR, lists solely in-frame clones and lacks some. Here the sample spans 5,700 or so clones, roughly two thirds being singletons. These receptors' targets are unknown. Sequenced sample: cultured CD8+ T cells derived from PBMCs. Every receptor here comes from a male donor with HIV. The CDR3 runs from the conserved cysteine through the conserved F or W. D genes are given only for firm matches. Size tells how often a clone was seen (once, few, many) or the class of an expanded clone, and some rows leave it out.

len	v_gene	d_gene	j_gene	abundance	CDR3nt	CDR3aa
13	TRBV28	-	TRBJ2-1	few	TGTGCCAGCAGTTTACAAGGTCGTAATGAGCAGTTCTTC	CASSLQGRNEQFF
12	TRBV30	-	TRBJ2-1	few	TGTGCCTGGAGTGAGGGGGAACAGCTCCAGTTCTTC	CAWSEGEQLQFF
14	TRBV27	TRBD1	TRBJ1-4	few	TGTGCCAGCAGTTCCGGGACAGGGCAGGAAAAACTGTTTTTT	CASSSGTGQEKLFF
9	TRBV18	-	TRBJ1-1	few	TGTGCCAGCTCACCTGAAGCTTTCTTT	CASSPEAFF
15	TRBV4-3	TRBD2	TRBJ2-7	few	TGCGCCAGCAGCCTGGGACTAGCGGGGGCCTACGAGCAGTACTTC	CASSLGLAGAYEQYF
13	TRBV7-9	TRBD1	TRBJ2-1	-	TGTGCCAGCAGCGAGGGACAGGGGAATGAGCAGTTCTTC	CASSEGQGNEQFF
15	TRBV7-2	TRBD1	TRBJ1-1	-	TGTGCCAGCAGCTACACAGGGGAAGGGAACACTGAAGCTTTCTTT	CASSYTGEGNTEAFF
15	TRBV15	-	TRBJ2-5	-	TGTGCCACCAGCAGAGATCGGCAGGTTCAAGAGACCCAGTACTTC	CATSRDRQVQETQYF
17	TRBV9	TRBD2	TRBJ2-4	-	TGTGCCAGCAGCGAAAGCGATAGCGGGGGGGGAAAAAACATTCAGTACTTC	CASSESDSGGGKNIQYF
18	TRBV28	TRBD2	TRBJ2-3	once	TGTGCCAGCAGTTTATGGAGCGGGGGGGCTCCTAGCACAGATACGCAGTATTTT	CASSLWSGGAPSTDTQYF
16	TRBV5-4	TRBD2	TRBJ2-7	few	TGTGCCAGCAGCTTAGAGTTACTAGCGGCCCACTACGAGCAGTACTTC	CASSLELLAAHYEQYF
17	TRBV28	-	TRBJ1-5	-	TGTGCCAGCAGTTTACTTGGGGCCCCTTATAGCAATCAGCCCCAGCATTTT	CASSLLGAPYSNQPQHF
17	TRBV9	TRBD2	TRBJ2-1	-	TGTGCCAGCAGCGTAGGGGCTAGCGGGGTCGTATACAATGAGCAGTTCTTC	CASSVGASGVVYNEQFF
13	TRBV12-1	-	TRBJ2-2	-	TGTGCCAGCCCGGCGGAGGACACCGGGGAGCTGTTTTTT	CASPAEDTGELFF
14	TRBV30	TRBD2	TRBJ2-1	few	TGTGCCTGGGAGCACCCGGGGGGGCCGGGTGAGCAGTTCTTC	CAWEHPGGPGEQFF
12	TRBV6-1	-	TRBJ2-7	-	TGTGCCAGCAGTCCGACTGATTACGAGCAGTACTTC	CASSPTDYEQYF
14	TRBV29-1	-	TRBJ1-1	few	TGCAGCGCATCCCTGACAGATATGAACACTGAAGCTTTCTTT	CSASLTDMNTEAFF
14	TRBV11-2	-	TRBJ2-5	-	TGTGCCAGCAGCTTCTGGGGGGGCCGAGAGACCCAGTACTTC	CASSFWGGRETQYF
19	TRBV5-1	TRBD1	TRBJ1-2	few	TGCGCCAGCAGTTTACAGGGGATTCGGGCAGGGACGGCGGACTATGGCTACACCTTC	CASSLQGIRAGTADYGYTF
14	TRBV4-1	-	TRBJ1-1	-	TGCGCCAGCAGCCCTCAGGGAAGGGGGAGTGAAGCTTTCTTT	CASSPQGRGSEAFF
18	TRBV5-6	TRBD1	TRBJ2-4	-	TGTGCCAGCAGCTCCGGGACAGAAAAGACCTACAGCAAAAACATTCAGTACTTC	CASSSGTEKTYSKNIQYF
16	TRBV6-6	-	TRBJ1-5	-	TGTGCCAGCAGTTTAACAGAGAATTATAGCAATCAGCCCCAGCATTTT	CASSLTENYSNQPQHF
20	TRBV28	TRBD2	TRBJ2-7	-	TGTGCCAGCAGTTCCCATCAGGTCCGTGGGGAGGGAGGGGCATTCTACGAGCAGTACTTC	CASSSHQVRGEGGAFYEQYF
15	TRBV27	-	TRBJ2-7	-	TGTGCCAGCAGCCCATTGGTGGACAACCCGGGCGAGCAGTACTTC	CASSPLVDNPGEQYF
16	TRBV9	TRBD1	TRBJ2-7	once	TGTGCCAGCAGCGTAGGACAGGGTTCGAGCTCCTACGAGCAGTACTTC	CASSVGQGSSSYEQYF
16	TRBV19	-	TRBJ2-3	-	TGTGCCAGTAGCGGCGGCCCTAGCGCCCAGTCAGATACGCAGTATTTT	CASSGGPSAQSDTQYF
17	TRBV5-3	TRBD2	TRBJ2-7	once	TGTGCCAGAGCCCTACGGAGAGCGGGGGGCCGTACCTACGAGCAGTACTTC	CARALRRAGGRTYEQYF
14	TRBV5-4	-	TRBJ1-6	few	TGTGCCAGCAGCCACAGGGAGGCCAATTCACCCCTCCACTTT	CASSHREANSPLHF
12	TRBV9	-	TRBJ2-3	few	TGTGCCAGCACCCTAATTAACCCAGGGGCGTATTTT	CASTLINPGAYF
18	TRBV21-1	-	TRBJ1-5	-	TGTGCCAGCAGCGGTAAGACGCAGGGGATTAATAGCAATCAGCCCCAGCATTTT	CASSGKTQGINSNQPQHF
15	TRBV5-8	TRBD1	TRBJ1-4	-	TGTGCCAGCAGCCCGGGACAGGCAACTAATGAAAAACTGTTTTTT	CASSPGQATNEKLFF
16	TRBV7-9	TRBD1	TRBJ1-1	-	TGTGCCAGCAGCTTAGGGGGACAGGGGACTAACACTGAAGCTTTCTTT	CASSLGGQGTNTEAFF
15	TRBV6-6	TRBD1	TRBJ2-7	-	TGTGCCAGCAGTGACCCGGGACAGGGGGCCCACGAGCAGTACTTC	CASSDPGQGAHEQYF
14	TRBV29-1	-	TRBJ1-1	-	TGCAGCGTCGGGTTGGCAGAGATGAACACTGAAGCTTTCTTT	CSVGLAEMNTEAFF
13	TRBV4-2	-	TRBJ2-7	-	TGTGCCAGCAGCCAAGAGCGGACCTACGAGCAGTACTTC	CASSQERTYEQYF
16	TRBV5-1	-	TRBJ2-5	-	TGCGCCAGCAGCTTGGATTCTAGCGTTGGGCAAGAGACCCAGTACTTC	CASSLDSSVGQETQYF
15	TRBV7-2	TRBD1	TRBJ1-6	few	TGTGCCAGCAGCCCCAGACAGGGCTCCAATTCACCCCTCCACTTT	CASSPRQGSNSPLHF
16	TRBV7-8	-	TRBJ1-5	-	TGTGCCAGCAGCCCTTCCGGGACGAATAGCAATCAGCCCCAGCATTTT	CASSPSGTNSNQPQHF
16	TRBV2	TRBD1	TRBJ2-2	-	TGTGCCAGCACCGGTACCGGGACAGGGAACACCGGGGAGCTGTTTTTT	CASTGTGTGNTGELFF
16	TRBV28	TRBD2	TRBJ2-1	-	TGTGCCAGCAGTGGGTTCGGCGGGAGCTCCTACAATGAGCAGTTCTTC	CASSGFGGSSYNEQFF
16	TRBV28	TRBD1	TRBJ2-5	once	TGTGCCAGCAGTTCGGGACAGGGGGCTGGATGGGAGACCCAGTACTTC	CASSSGQGAGWETQYF
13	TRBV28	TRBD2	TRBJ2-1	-	TGTGCCAGTCGGGAGGTGGTGGACAATGAGCAGTTCTTC	CASREVVDNEQFF
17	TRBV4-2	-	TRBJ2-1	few	TGTGCCAGCAGCCAAGTGACAGGGAGGGAGGGATACAATGAGCAGTTCTTC	CASSQVTGREGYNEQFF
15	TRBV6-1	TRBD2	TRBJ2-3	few	TGTGCCAGCAGTGAGACTAGCGGGAGGCCAGATACGCAGTATTTT	CASSETSGRPDTQYF
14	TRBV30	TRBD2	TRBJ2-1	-	TGTGCCTGGAGGGAACCGGGACTAGCTCATGAGCAGTTCTTC	CAWREPGLAHEQFF
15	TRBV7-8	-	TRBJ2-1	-	TGTGCCAGCAGCTTAACACAGGGCCCCTCGGATGAGCAGTTCTTC	CASSLTQGPSDEQFF